The clone carrying this T cell receptor (beta chain) has just a few counts. Its antigen is undetermined. RNA transcripts yielded amplified TCR beta CDR3 regions. HTBI primers were used in a first-round RT-PCR, which preceded a second-round multiplex PCR. MiXCR was run by TCRdb on the multiplex PCR reads, yielding one entry per CDR3 protein. The sample has 650,000 to 900,000 distinct CDR3 sequences, 40% seen once; the top ten hold 44%. The source of the sample is a study of Graves' ophthalmopathy and Graves' hyperthyroidism. Study outcomes and limitations: Most thyroid-expanded clonotypes exceeding 0.001 frequency were also found in blood.

V lost 11 bases, J lost 6 bases, and 22 bases lay in between. The germline CDR1 and CDR2 sequences are KGHDR and SFDVKD. The length of the CDR3 is 15 residues. The rearrangement links TRBV24-1 to TRBJ1-5; tentative D call: TRBD1 (6 bases). The TCR comes from an adult man with Graves' ophthalmopathy. The material sequenced was peripheral blood. For the CDR3, the DNA is TGTGCCAGCAGCCAAGACACAGGGACTGGTCAGCCCCAGCATTTT. Its translation is CASSQDTGTGQPQHF.